These T cell receptor beta chains were read from a single sample in a study of Ad26.COV2.S vaccination and SARS-CoV-2 variants. Data came from immunoSEQ multiplex PCR; TCRdb stores just in-frame clones and leaves some out. The sample consists of about 350,000 clones, more than 85% of them appearing once. The sample was peripheral blood, taken in a trial of Ad26.COV2.S vaccine versus placebo. The receptors stem from a person aged 18-60 years who received the Ad26.COV2.S COVID-19 vaccine or a placebo. The conserved cysteine and the conserved F or W are not part of the CDR3 here. Fields, in order: J gene, clone size, V gene, CDR3 protein. Size values are once, few and many counts, or a class for expanded clones, and some rows have none.

j_gene: TRBJ1-1
abundance: NA
v_gene: TRBV5-1
CDR3aa: ASSLGANTEAF

j_gene: TRBJ2-1
abundance: once
v_gene: TRBV24-1
CDR3aa: ATSETGGGNEQF

j_gene: TRBJ1-1
abundance: NA
v_gene: TRBV14
CDR3aa: ASSQGRGTEAF

j_gene: TRBJ1-1
abundance: NA
v_gene: TRBV7-8
CDR3aa: ASSLGNIEAF

j_gene: TRBJ2-5
abundance: NA
v_gene: TRBV6-1
CDR3aa: ASSEGVLQETQY

j_gene: TRBJ1-1
abundance: NA
v_gene: TRBV5-6
CDR3aa: ASSERLQMNTEAF

j_gene: TRBJ1-4
abundance: NA
v_gene: TRBV28
CDR3aa: ASRITEEKLF

j_gene: TRBJ1-5
abundance: NA
v_gene: TRBV6-5
CDR3aa: ASSYSKGGNQPQH

j_gene: TRBJ2-7
abundance: NA
v_gene: TRBV29-1
CDR3aa: SVAYRESYEQY

j_gene: TRBJ2-7
abundance: few
v_gene: TRBV5-5
CDR3aa: ASSFDVQRSSYEQY

j_gene: TRBJ2-6
abundance: once
v_gene: TRBV7-3
CDR3aa: ASSLRGDRALTGANVLT

j_gene: TRBJ1-6
abundance: NA
v_gene: TRBV27
CDR3aa: ASSLGGTGVSPLH

j_gene: TRBJ1-1
abundance: NA
v_gene: TRBV27
CDR3aa: ASSSLGAGNTEAF

j_gene: TRBJ1-5
abundance: NA
v_gene: TRBV30
CDR3aa: AWSYSQGQPQH

j_gene: TRBJ2-5
abundance: NA
v_gene: TRBV28
CDR3aa: ASSPGKALKETQY

j_gene: TRBJ1-5
abundance: NA
v_gene: TRBV28
CDR3aa: ASSLQRGSYSNQPQH

j_gene: TRBJ2-7
abundance: once
v_gene: TRBV5-5
CDR3aa: ASSSQQGVGHEQY

j_gene: TRBJ2-3
abundance: NA
v_gene: TRBV7-2
CDR3aa: ASSFRDSRTDTQY

j_gene: TRBJ1-1
abundance: NA
v_gene: TRBV29-1
CDR3aa: SVPGTGLNTEAF

j_gene: TRBJ1-1
abundance: NA
v_gene: TRBV28
CDR3aa: ASSLPALRMEAF

j_gene: TRBJ2-2
abundance: NA
v_gene: TRBV7-8
CDR3aa: ASSYQSRDRNTGELF

j_gene: TRBJ1-4
abundance: NA
v_gene: TRBV18
CDR3aa: ASSQGQGNEKLF

j_gene: TRBJ2-5
abundance: NA
v_gene: TRBV7-9
CDR3aa: ASSPSGQIQETQY

j_gene: TRBJ1-5
abundance: NA
v_gene: TRBV21-1
CDR3aa: APRGVGARRLYSNQPQH